Sequencing of this T cell receptor (beta chain) was carried out in a study of molecular identifiers for immune sequencing clone quantification. Details on this clonotype: Sequence at one end of the junction differs from germline and may be a read error.

TCRdb re-called the PCR reads with MiXCR, one entry per CDR3 protein. The sample shows some 590,000 distinct CDR3 sequences, 25% of them seen only once. The length of the CDR3 is 20 residues. The V gene's germline CDR1 is SGHTS and CDR2 YDEGEE. This receptor was taken from a human donor in good health. Some libraries in this study had Jurkat cell RNA spiked in. The chain joins TRBV5-8 to TRBJ2-3, with TRBD2 matching 15 bases. Specimen: naive CD8+ T cells from blood, with Jurkat cell RNA spiked in. Subset reported: FACS-sorted CD8+CD4-CCR7+CD45RA+ naive T cells. The CDR3 sequence: CARSLAGLAGGPSSTDTQYF. DNA for the CDR3: TGTGCCAGAAGCTTGGCAGGACTAGCGGGAGGGCCCTCGAGCACAGATACGCAGTATTTT.